The sequence of this T cell receptor beta chain was determined in a study of blood T cell repertoires in COVID-19. V dropped 5 bases and J dropped 5; count of bases not matched to a gene: 13. The CDR3 extends over 16 amino acids. Per germline, CDR1 SEHNR and CDR2 FQNEAQ (reference sequence). The repertoire was sequenced with immunoSEQ multiplex PCR; TCRdb's copy has only in-frame clones and lacks some. The sample carries some 140,000 clones, approximately 78% recorded once. Sequenced: peripheral blood. The genes are TRBV7-9 and TRBJ2-7; TRBD2 matches 9 bases. The source is a man in his sixties who had recovered from COVID-19. CDR3 in DNA: TGTGCCAGCAGCCTCGGGACTAGCACGGGACAAAACGAGCAGTACTTC. This encodes CASSLGTSTGQNEQYF. Variable domain in full (rest from reference TRBV7-9 and TRBJ2-7): DTGVSQNPRHKITKRGQNVTFRCDPISEHNRLYWYRQTLGQGPEFLTYFQNEAQLEKSRLLSDRFSAERPKGSFSTLEIQRTEQGDSAMYLCASSLGTSTGQNEQYFGPGTRLTVT.